The 5 T cell receptor beta chains below were found in one sample sequenced in a study of T cell changes during pregnancy in multiple sclerosis. The protocol was immunoSEQ multiplex PCR, while the TCRdb copy is restricted to in-frame clones and leaves out a portion. Of around 62,000 clones listed, 80% to 90% were seen once; the top ten hold 2% to 3%. The input for sequencing was peripheral blood, taken in the first trimester of pregnancy. These receptors were obtained from a female donor with multiple sclerosis, enrolled in a pregnancy study.

This rearrangement joins TRBV19 to TRBJ1-6; 8 bases agree with TRBD1. There are 17 residues in the CDR3. The trim removed 1 base at V and 0 bases at J, leaving 2 bases unmatched. The germline V gene encodes CDR1 LNHDA and CDR2 SQIVND (reference sequence). In nucleotides, the CDR3 is TGTGCCAGTAGTATAGGGACAGGGAGCTCCTATAATTCACCCCTCCACTTT. This codes for CASSIGTGSSYNSPLHF. Using reference TRBV19 and TRBJ1-6 for the parts outside the CDR3, the full variable domain is DGGITQSPKYLFRKEGQNVTLSCEQNLNHDAMYWYRQDPGQGLRLIYYSQIVNDFQKGDIAEGYSVSREKKESFPLTVTSAQKNPTAFYLCASSIGTGSSYNSPLHFGNGTRLTVT.

V is TRBV6-5 and J is TRBJ2-5; 9 nucleotides match TRBD2. Germline CDR1 reads MNHEY; CDR2 reads SVGAGI. Trimming at V came to 4 bases and at J to 7 bases, leaving 7 bases not matched to a gene. The CDR3 consists of 14 residues. CDR3 region: CASSSLAGMGTQYF. DNA of the CDR3: TGTGCCAGCAGTTCCCTAGCGGGGATGGGGACCCAGTACTTC.

V gene TRBV9 combines with J gene TRBJ2-1; D is possibly TRBD1 (5 bases). Trimming removed 0 bases from V and 8 bases from J, with 12 bases in between. The CDR3 runs 14 residues. Germline V gene lookup returns CDR1 SGDLS and CDR2 YYNGEE. The CDR3, as DNA: TGTGCCAGCAGCGTAGCTCAGGGTGTCGATGAGCAGTTCTTC. This codes for CASSVAQGVDEQFF.

V and J are TRBV7-3 and TRBJ1-2; D may be TRBD1 (5 bases). V gave up 3 bases and J gave up 4 bases, with 12 bases separating them. Germline CDR1 reads SGHTA; CDR2 reads FQGTGA. The length of the CDR3 is 14 residues. This chain's CDR3 is CASSFDSGTYGYTF. The CDR3, as DNA: TGTGCCAGCAGCTTCGACAGCGGGACCTATGGCTACACCTTC. The variable domain in full, with the rest retrieved from reference TRBV7-3 and TRBJ1-2, is GAGVSQTPSNKVTEKGKYVELRCDPISGHTALYWYRQSLGQGPEFLIYFQGTGAADDSGLPNDRFFAVRPEGSVSTLKIQRTERGDSAVYLCASSFDSGTYGYTFGSGTRLTVV.

The J gene is TRBJ2-7, the V gene TRBV9, with TRBD1 matching over 7 bases. The ends lost 4 bases at V and 7 bases at J; junction bases unmatched: 11. The CDR3 runs to 14 residues. Germline CDR1 reads SGDLS; CDR2 reads YYNGEE. The CDR3 coding sequence is TGTGCCAGCAGCCTGGTAGAGGGGGCCTTGGAGCAGTACTTC. Translation gives CASSLVEGALEQYF. Full variable domain (outside the CDR3, taken from reference TRBV9 and TRBJ2-7): DSGVTQTPKHLITATGQRVTLRCSPRSGDLSVYWYQQSLDQGLQFLIQYYNGEERAKGNILERFSAQQFPDLHSELNLSSLELGDSALYFCASSLVEGALEQYFGPGTRLTVT.